This paragraph covers one T cell receptor (beta chain) sequence. In the original workflow: Quantification of nucleated cells was approximated via reference gene primer amplification. Here immunoSEQ multiplex PCR was the method, and the copy in TCRdb shows in-frame clones only, minus some. V, J and clone size are taken as reported in that table, and D and trimming were inferred from the DNA itself. The sample shows under 450,000 clones, around 84% of them seen only once. V was shortened by 2 bases and J by 4 bases, with 14 bases between the two germline ends. The CDR3 totals 15 residues. The germline CDR1 and CDR2 sequences are KGHSH and LQKENI. The sample belongs to a study of blood T cell repertoires in COVID-19. Study-wide background: The origin of the acute and convalescent COVID-19 samples was the United States, Italy and Spain. T cells, B-cell-depleted T cells, or PBMCs supplied cDNA or gDNA.

The chain couples TRBV18 to TRBJ1-1, with D unclear. This receptor was identified in a human donor with acute or convalescent COVID-19. The donor label of this sample is uncertain. The specimen sequenced was peripheral blood. CDR3 sequence reads: CASSPGGSVSTEAFF. The CDR3 bases are TGTGCCAGCTCACCAGGCGGGTCGGTTAGCACTGAAGCTTTCTTT.